The entry below describes one T cell receptor beta chain. This entry belongs to a study of Ad26.COV2.S vaccination and SARS-CoV-2 variants. CDR1 and CDR2 (germline): MNHEY, SMNVEV (reference sequence). CDR3 length: 16 residues. The ends were cut back, 6 bases at V and 0 bases at J, with 17 bases in the middle. Profiled with immunoSEQ multiplex PCR; TCRdb holds only in-frame clones, not every one. Counted here are about 430,000 clones, roughly 90% occurring once; the ten biggest clones make up approximately 12%. Treatment indicated: some 20 received Ad26.COV2.S at low or high dose, single or two shots; a few received placebo; per-sample allocation not given. Samples analyzed were those drawn on day 63 after the first vaccine or placebo injection. The shot given was an Ad26 vector that makes Wuhan-strain SARS-CoV-2 spike.

The chain links TRBV27 to TRBJ1-2, with TRBD1 as a possible D gene (6 bases). The receptor comes from a person between 18 and 65 years old who received the Ad26.COV2.S COVID-19 vaccine or a placebo. The sequencing here drew on peripheral blood, taken in a trial of Ad26.COV2.S vaccine versus placebo. In DNA, the CDR3 is TGTGCCAGCAGCTTAAGGTTTACAGGGACTAACTATGGCTACACCTTC. Protein product: CASSLRFTGTNYGYTF.